This T cell receptor (beta chain) was recorded in a study of T cell changes during pregnancy in multiple sclerosis. Sequencing was performed with immunoSEQ multiplex PCR; in TCRdb, only in-frame clones are kept and a portion is missing. In the table there are 85,000 to 110,000 clones, 92% of which are singletons. The CDR3 consists of 17 residues. From germline, CDR1 is MGHRA and CDR2 YSYEKL. V lost 4 bases and J lost 2; bases outside the gene matches: 11. The TCR comes from a female donor with multiple sclerosis, enrolled in a pregnancy study. Sequences were derived from peripheral blood, sampled after pregnancy. The genes are TRBV4-1 and TRBJ1-5, with 7 nucleotides matching TRBD1. CDR3 DNA: TGCGCCAGCAGCCTCGTACAGGGGAGGATGGGCAATCAGCCCCAGCATTTT. This gives the protein CASSLVQGRMGNQPQHF.